Shown below are 32 T cell receptor beta chains from a single sample sequenced in a study of cytomegalovirus exposure and HLA in healthy donors (dated by TCRdb to 2015 to 2018). The method was the immunoSEQ multiplex PCR assay. For the multiplex PCR, a mixture combining 60 forward primers for TCR Vbeta segments and 13 reverse primers for TCR Jbeta segments was used. What TCRdb holds here is the immuneACCESS table cut down to in-frame rearrangements. Part of the clones is not present; checked against another copy, under half of the missing clones reflect an unresolved V gene, and the others are unexplained. For this sample there are more than 150,000 clones; more than 75% appear just once. The leading ten clones occupy about 2.3% of the sample. Material for sequencing was PBMCs. The origin of the receptors is a woman aged 18-29 years in good health and CMV-seronegative.

CDR3 protein: CASSLAGAGTEAFF. As DNA, the CDR3 is TGCGCCAGCAGCTTGGCGGGAGCAGGGACTGAAGCTTTCTTT. The chain links TRBV5-1 to TRBJ1-1; perhaps TRBD1 as D (5 bases). Germline V CDR1 and CDR2: SGHRS, YFSETQ. V lost 0 bases, J lost 5 bases, and 11 bases lay in between. The CDR3 has 14 amino acids.

The rearrangement uses TRBV18 and TRBJ1-6; tentative D call: TRBD1 (6 bases). The CDR3 consists of 14 residues. Trimming cost V 4 bases and J 9 bases, with 13 bases left between them. Germline CDR1 and CDR2: KGHSH and LQKENI. The CDR3 loop is CASSHRQVGSPLHF. The CDR3 region has the DNA TGTGCCAGCTCACATCGACAGGTTGGTTCACCCCTCCACTTT.

The chain is built from TRBV7-2 and TRBJ2-7; TRBD2 matches 9 bases. The germline gives CDR1 SGHTA, CDR2 FQGNSA. V trimming: 4 bases; J trimming: 3 bases; junction bases outside the gene matches: 13. This CDR3 region has 17 residues. CDR3 sequence (DNA): TGTGCCAGCAGCTACCCCCCACGCGGGAGGGCCTTCTACGAGCAGTACTTC. It encodes CASSYPPRGRAFYEQYF.

The chain is built from TRBV6-1 and TRBJ2-6; TRBD2 matches at 8 bases. V lost 11 bases, J lost 3 bases, and 6 bases stayed unmatched. The CDR3 consists of 14 residues. CDR1 is MNHNS, CDR2 SASEGT, per germline. The CDR3 is CAGSGVGGANVLTF. The CDR3 nucleotides read TGTGCCGGTAGCGGGGTAGGTGGGGCCAACGTCCTGACTTTC.

In this sample, this clone turned up a few times. This chain joins TRBV7-2 and TRBJ2-7; D possibly corresponds to TRBD2 (6 bases). V lost 4 bases and J 2 bases, leaving 12 bases between the germline ends. Germline V lookup: CDR1 SGHTA, CDR2 FQGNSA. The CDR3 covers 14 residues. CDR3 sequence reads: CASSSGLPPYEQYF. In DNA, the CDR3 is TGTGCCAGCAGCTCGGGACTCCCACCCTACGAGCAGTACTTC.

The chain is built from TRBV7-8 and TRBJ2-3; 7 bases map to TRBD1. The germline V gene has CDR1 SGHVS and CDR2 FQNEAQ. With V trimmed by 4 bases and J by 12 bases, 10 bases remained unmatched. The CDR3 loop spans 13 amino acids. The CDR3: CASSSILQGPQYF. The CDR3, as DNA: TGTGCCAGCAGCTCGATCCTACAGGGGCCCCAGTATTTT.

The chain couples TRBV2 to TRBJ2-1; 11 nucleotides agree with TRBD2. In germline, CDR1 is SNHLY, CDR2 FYNNEI. The ends lost 4 bases at V and 7 bases at J; junction bases unmatched: 3. The length of the CDR3 is 14 residues. CDR3 DNA sequence: TGTGCCAGCAGTGCAACTAGCGGGAGAAATGAGCAGTTCTTC. Translating it yields CASSATSGRNEQFF.

The J gene is TRBJ2-7, the V gene TRBV2; TRBD2 agrees at 10 bases. Unmatched junction bases numbered 6, after V lost 10 bases and J lost 0 bases. The CDR3 has 14 amino acids. In germline, CDR1 is SNHLY, CDR2 FYNNEI. The CDR3: CATGLAELSYEQYF. The CDR3 bases are TGTGCCACAGGACTAGCGGAGCTCTCCTACGAGCAGTACTTC.

This sequence joins TRBV7-9 and TRBJ2-1, with TRBD2 matching 14 bases. Germline assignment: CDR1 SEHNR and CDR2 FQNEAQ (reference sequence). With V trimmed by 3 bases and J by 0 bases, 7 bases remained unmatched. The CDR3 has 19 residues. The CDR3 region is CASSFRTSGRPSSYNEQFF. The CDR3 DNA reads as TGTGCCAGCAGCTTCCGGACTAGCGGGAGGCCGAGCTCCTACAATGAGCAGTTCTTC. Based on the CDR3 plus reference TRBV7-9 and TRBJ2-1, the full variable domain is DTGVSQNPRHKITKRGQNVTFRCDPISEHNRLYWYRQTLGQGPEFLTYFQNEAQLEKSRLLSDRFSAERPKGSFSTLEIQRTEQGDSAMYLCASSFRTSGRPSSYNEQFFGPGTRLTVL.

This clone was detected a few times. This chain joins TRBV30 and TRBJ1-5, with 9 bases matching TRBD1. The CDR3 is 18 amino acids. Germline V gene data show CDR1 as GTSNPN and CDR2 as SVGIG (reference sequence). After removal of 5 bases from V and 0 bases from J, the junction contained 14 bases not matched to a gene. The CDR3 reads CAWYLIQGANTSNQPQHF. CDR3 nucleotide sequence: TGTGCCTGGTACCTAATACAGGGGGCCAACACTAGCAATCAGCCCCAGCATTTT.

The chain carries TRBV27 and TRBJ2-1, with TRBD2 matching over 15 bases. CDR3 length equals 18 residues. Germline assignment: CDR1 MNHEY and CDR2 SMNVEV (reference sequence). V gave up 5 bases and J gave up 0 bases; unmatched junction bases: 5. The chain's CDR3 is CASSPGLAGGRSYNEQFF. The CDR3 nucleotides read TGTGCCAGCAGTCCGGGACTAGCGGGAGGCCGCTCCTACAATGAGCAGTTCTTC.

The chain links TRBV5-1 to TRBJ1-1; tentatively, D is TRBD1 (5 bases). Looked up from germline, CDR1 is SGHRS and CDR2 is YFSETQ. With 1 base removed from V and 4 bases from J, the gap between germline ends came to 14 bases. The CDR3 is made up of 15 amino acids. This chain's CDR3 is CASSLLSGGSTEAFF. The CDR3 DNA reads as TGCGCCAGCAGCTTGTTATCGGGGGGAAGCACTGAAGCTTTCTTT.

V and J are TRBV5-1 and TRBJ2-3; 9 bases align to TRBD2. Germline CDR1 is SGHRS and CDR2 is YFSETQ. The CDR3 has 15 amino acids. Trimming at V came to 2 bases and at J to 4 bases, leaving 5 bases not matched to a gene. CDR3 sequence: CASSFSGSWADTQYF. In nucleotides, the CDR3 is TGCGCCAGCAGCTTTAGCGGGAGTTGGGCAGATACGCAGTATTTT.

The count of this clone is one. CDR3 sequence (DNA): TGTGCCACAAGTTGGACAGGGGGCTTGGGTGACATTCAGTACTTC. It encodes CATSWTGGLGDIQYF. The chain has TRBV2 and TRBJ2-4, with 11 bases matching TRBD1. V was pared by 10 bases and J by 8 bases, with 13 bases of the junction left unmatched. This CDR3 is built from 15 residues. Germline V gene data show CDR1 as SNHLY and CDR2 as FYNNEI.

This chain's CDR3 is CASSISAFSGNTIYF. The CDR3 DNA reads as TGTGCCAGTAGTATTAGTGCATTCTCTGGAAACACCATATATTTT. The gene calls are TRBV19 and TRBJ1-3; no clear D. Trimming stripped 3 bases from V and 0 bases from J, with 9 bases between. CDR1 and CDR2 (germline): LNHDA, SQIVND (reference sequence). The length of the CDR3 is 15 residues.

The chain recombines TRBV9 with TRBJ2-2; the D gene is possibly TRBD1 (6 bases). The CDR3 sequence is 15 residues long. V was trimmed by 3 bases and J by 4 bases, leaving 13 bases between them. Germline assignment: CDR1 SGDLS and CDR2 YYNGEE. The CDR3: CASSETGHFTGELFF. The CDR3 nucleotides are TGTGCCAGCAGCGAGACAGGTCATTTCACCGGGGAGCTGTTTTTT.

This chain connects TRBV19 to TRBJ2-7; no firm D call. The V end was cut by 1 base, the J end by 6 bases, with 10 bases between. CDR3 length equals 13 residues. Per the germline V gene, CDR1 is LNHDA and CDR2 is SQIVND (reference sequence). CDR3 sequence (DNA): TGTGCCAGTAGTATAGGTCCCTCTACCGAGCAGTACTTC. This encodes CASSIGPSTEQYF.

CDR3 DNA sequence: TGTGCCATCAGTGATCCGGACAGTATCTCGAACACTGAAGCTTTCTTT. Translation gives CAISDPDSISNTEAFF. J is TRBJ1-1 and V is TRBV10-3; D is possibly TRBD1 (6 bases). V lost 3 bases and J lost 1, with 15 bases in between. There are 16 residues in the CDR3. CDR1 and CDR2 (germline): ENHRY, SYGVKD.

The CDR3 bases are TGCGCCAGCACTCCAGACGGGACTAGCGGTTACGCGAACACCGGGGAGCTGTTTTTT. Its protein product is CASTPDGTSGYANTGELFF. The V gene is TRBV4-3, the J gene TRBJ2-2, with 11 bases fitting TRBD2. V shed 7 bases, J shed 0 bases, and the junction held 13 bases outside the gene matches. Per the germline V gene, CDR1 is LGHNA and CDR2 is YSLEER. The CDR3 loop spans 19 amino acids.

The rearrangement links TRBV6-6 to TRBJ1-2; 7 bases align to TRBD1. Germline V lookup: CDR1 MNHNY, CDR2 SVGAGI (reference sequence). The length of the CDR3 is 15 residues. V gave up 5 bases and J gave up 1 base; unmatched junction bases: 7. This CDR3 reads CASSTTGLNNYGYTF. CDR3 coding DNA: TGTGCCAGCAGTACGACAGGGTTGAATAACTATGGCTACACCTTC.

The chain combines TRBV10-3 with TRBJ2-5; TRBD1 matches at 7 bases. The J call may be in error: the DNA end matches TRBJ2-7 better. The CDR3 sequence is 13 residues long. The germline V gene has CDR1 ENHRY and CDR2 SYGVKD. CDR3 amino acids: CAISESTGNEQYF. The CDR3 DNA is TGTGCCATCAGTGAGTCGACAGGGAACGAGCAGTACTTC.

The genes are TRBV7-9 and TRBJ2-1; TRBD2 is a possible D gene (5 bases). V shed 5 bases and J shed 7 bases, with 9 bases lying between them. Germline lookup yields CDR1 SEHNR and CDR2 FQNEAQ (reference sequence). This CDR3 is 12 amino acids long. CDR3 nucleotide sequence: TGTGCCAGCAGCCCCAGGAGGAATGAGCAGTTCTTC. Encoded protein: CASSPRRNEQFF.

Only a few counts were recorded for this clone. The chain employs TRBV29-1 and TRBJ1-2; 8 bases agree with TRBD1. J lost 1 base, V lost 7 bases, and 5 bases had no gene match. This CDR3 is 13 amino acids long. CDR1 and CDR2 from the germline V gene are SQVTM and ANQGSEA. Here the CDR3 DNA reads TGCAGCGCAGGACAGGGTGATAACTATGGCTACACCTTC. Translation gives CSAGQGDNYGYTF. The variable domain in full, completed from reference TRBV29-1 and TRBJ1-2, reads SAVISQKPSRDICQRGTSLTIQCQVDSQVTMMFWYRQQPGQSLTLIATANQGSEATYESGFVIDKFPISRPNLTFSTLTVSNMSPEDSSIYLCSAGQGDNYGYTFGSGTRLTVV.

The chain recombines TRBV7-9 with TRBJ1-5; 8 nucleotides match TRBD1. The J segment lost 5 bases and the V segment lost 2 bases, leaving 5 bases of the junction unmatched. The CDR3 has 15 amino acids. Germline CDR1 and CDR2: SEHNR and FQNEAQ (reference sequence). CDR3: CASSLYQGADQPQHF. CDR3 coding DNA: TGTGCCAGCAGCTTATATCAGGGGGCCGATCAGCCCCAGCATTTT.

This clone was counted only a few times. V and J are TRBV28 and TRBJ2-7; 11 bases are shared with TRBD1. The CDR3 has 15 residues. V gave up 3 bases and J gave up 6 bases; unmatched junction bases: 7. In germline, CDR1 is MDHEN, CDR2 SYDVKM. This chain's CDR3 is CASSLSGTGGREQYF. The CDR3 DNA sequence: TGTGCCAGCAGTTTGTCCGGGACAGGGGGGCGCGAGCAGTACTTC.

The chain links TRBV7-2 to TRBJ2-4, with 10 bases aligning to TRBD1. CDR3 length equals 19 residues. Germline V gene lookup returns CDR1 SGHTA and CDR2 FQGNSA. V lost 5 bases to trimming and J lost 0 bases; unmatched junction nucleotides: 13. The CDR3 bases are TGTGCCAGCAGCCCGCGGACAGGGGGTTCAGAGCTAGCCAAAAACATTCAGTACTTC. Protein: CASSPRTGGSELAKNIQYF. Together with reference TRBV7-2 and TRBJ2-4, the CDR3 gives the full variable domain: GAGVSQSPSNKVTEKGKDVELRCDPISGHTALYWYRQSLGQGLEFLIYFQGNSAPDKSGLPSDRFSAERTGGSVSTLTIQRTQQEDSAVYLCASSPRTGGSELAKNIQYFGAGTRLSVL.

The chain employs TRBV2 and TRBJ1-2, with TRBD1 matching 7 bases. V lost 6 bases, J lost 5 bases, and 6 bases stayed unmatched. The CDR3 has 13 amino acids. CDR1 is SNHLY and CDR2 is FYNNEI in the germline V gene. The CDR3 loop is CASSDGGQYGYTF. CDR3 in DNA: TGTGCCAGCAGCGACGGGGGACAGTATGGCTACACCTTC.

J is TRBJ2-5 and V is TRBV6-1, with 8 bases aligning to TRBD1. The J call is in doubt because the DNA end fits TRBJ2-7 better. Per germline, CDR1 MNHNS and CDR2 SASEGT. The CDR3 contains 15 residues. This CDR3 reads CASTPTGGPTYEQYF. As DNA, the CDR3 is TGTGCCAGCACCCCAACAGGGGGACCTACCTACGAGCAGTACTTC.

The V call is TRBV28, the J call TRBJ2-5, with TRBD1 identical over 10 bases. Germline V lookup: CDR1 MDHEN, CDR2 SYDVKM. This CDR3 has 16 residues. V trimming: 2 bases; J trimming: 5 bases; junction bases outside the gene matches: 8. CDR3 sequence (DNA): TGTGCCAGCAGTTTAACGGGACAGGGGTTCCGGGAGACCCAGTACTTC. Translated: CASSLTGQGFRETQYF. The entire variable domain, with the rest obtained from reference TRBV28 and TRBJ2-5, is as follows: DVKVTQSSRYLVKRTGEKVFLECVQDMDHENMFWYRQDPGLGLRLIYFSYDVKMKEKGDIPEGYSVSREKKERFSLILESASTNQTSMYLCASSLTGQGFRETQYFGPGTRLLVL.

The rearrangement uses TRBV5-1 and TRBJ2-7, with D possibly being TRBD1 (5 bases). CDR3 length: 14 amino acids. Trimming pared 4 bases from V and 3 bases from J, leaving 14 bases between. Germline assignment: CDR1 SGHRS and CDR2 YFSETQ. The CDR3 here is CASSPMDTNYEQYF. CDR3 DNA: TGCGCCAGCAGCCCGATGGACACGAACTACGAGCAGTACTTC.

The rearrangement joins TRBV19 to TRBJ2-1; D is possibly TRBD2 (5 bases). V shed 6 bases and J shed 5 bases, with 14 bases lying between them. Per germline, CDR1 LNHDA and CDR2 SQIVND (reference sequence). CDR3 size: 14 residues. As DNA, the CDR3 is TGTGCCAGTAGGAGGGATTTAGGGCACAATGAGCAGTTCTTC. Amino acid sequence: CASRRDLGHNEQFF. Combining the CDR3 with reference TRBV19 and TRBJ2-1 gives the whole variable domain DGGITQSPKYLFRKEGQNVTLSCEQNLNHDAMYWYRQDPGQGLRLIYYSQIVNDFQKGDIAEGYSVSREKKESFPLTVTSAQKNPTAFYLCASRRDLGHNEQFFGPGTRLTVL.

The chain couples TRBV2 to TRBJ2-5; 14 bases match TRBD2. The CDR3 has 15 amino acids. The germline CDR1 and CDR2 sequences are SNHLY and FYNNEI. V dropped 5 bases and J dropped 6; count of bases not matched to a gene: 5. CDR3 protein: CASSLTSGGVKTQYF. CDR3 nucleotide sequence: TGTGCCAGCAGTCTGACTAGCGGGGGGGTCAAGACCCAGTACTTC.